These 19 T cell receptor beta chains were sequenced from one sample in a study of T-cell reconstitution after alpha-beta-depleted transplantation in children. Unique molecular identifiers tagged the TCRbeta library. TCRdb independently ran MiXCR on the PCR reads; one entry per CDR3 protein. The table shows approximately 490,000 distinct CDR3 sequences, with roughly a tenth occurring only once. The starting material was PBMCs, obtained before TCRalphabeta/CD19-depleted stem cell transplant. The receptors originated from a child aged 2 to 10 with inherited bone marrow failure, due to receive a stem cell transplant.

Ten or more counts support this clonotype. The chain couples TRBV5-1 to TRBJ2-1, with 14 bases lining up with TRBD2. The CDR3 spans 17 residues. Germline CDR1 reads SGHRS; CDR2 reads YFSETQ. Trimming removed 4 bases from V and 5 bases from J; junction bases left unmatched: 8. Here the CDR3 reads CASSTGTSGRLDNEQFF. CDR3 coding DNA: TGCGCCAGCAGCACCGGGACTAGCGGGAGATTGGACAATGAGCAGTTCTTC.

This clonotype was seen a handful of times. CDR3 nucleotide sequence: TGTGCCTGGAGTGGGCTAGCGGGAGACTTAGATACGCAGTATTTT. As protein: CAWSGLAGDLDTQYF. This sequence joins TRBV30 and TRBJ2-3, with 10 nucleotides matching TRBD2. This CDR3 comprises 15 residues. J lost 5 bases, V lost 1 base, and 6 bases had no gene match. Germline V CDR1 and CDR2: GTSNPN, SVGIG (reference sequence).

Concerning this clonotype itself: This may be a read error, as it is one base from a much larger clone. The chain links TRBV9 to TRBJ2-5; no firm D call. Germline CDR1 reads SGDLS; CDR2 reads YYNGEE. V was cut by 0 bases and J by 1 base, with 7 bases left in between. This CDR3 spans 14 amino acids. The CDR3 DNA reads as TGTGCCAGCAGCGTAGACGTCTCCCAAGAGACCCAGTACTTC. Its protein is CASSVDVSQETQYF.

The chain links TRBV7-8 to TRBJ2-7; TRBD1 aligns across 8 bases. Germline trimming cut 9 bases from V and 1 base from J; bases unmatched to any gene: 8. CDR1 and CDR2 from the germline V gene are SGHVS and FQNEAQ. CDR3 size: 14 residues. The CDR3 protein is CASKTGTGSYEQYF. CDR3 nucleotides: TGTGCCAGTAAAACCGGGACAGGTTCCTACGAGCAGTACTTC.

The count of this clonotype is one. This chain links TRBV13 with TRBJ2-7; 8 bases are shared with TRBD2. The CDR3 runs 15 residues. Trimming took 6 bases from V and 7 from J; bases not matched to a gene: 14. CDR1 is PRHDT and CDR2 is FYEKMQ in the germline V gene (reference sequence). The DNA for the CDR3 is TGTGCCAGCAGTTCTAAGCGGGAGTCCGTGAGGGAGCAGTACTTC. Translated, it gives CASSSKRESVREQYF.

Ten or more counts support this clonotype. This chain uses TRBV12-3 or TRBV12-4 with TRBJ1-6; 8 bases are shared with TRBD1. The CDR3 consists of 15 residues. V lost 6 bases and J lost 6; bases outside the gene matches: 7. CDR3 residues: CASRVNRGFNSPLHF. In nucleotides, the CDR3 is TGTGCCAGCAGAGTGAACAGGGGGTTTAATTCACCCCTCCACTTT.

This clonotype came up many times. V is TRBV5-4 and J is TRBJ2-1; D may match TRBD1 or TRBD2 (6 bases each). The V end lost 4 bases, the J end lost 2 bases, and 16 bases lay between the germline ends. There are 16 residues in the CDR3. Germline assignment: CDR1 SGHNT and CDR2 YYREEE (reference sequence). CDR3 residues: CASSEPGALTYNEQFF. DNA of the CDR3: TGTGCCAGCAGCGAACCGGGGGCGCTAACCTACAATGAGCAGTTCTTC.

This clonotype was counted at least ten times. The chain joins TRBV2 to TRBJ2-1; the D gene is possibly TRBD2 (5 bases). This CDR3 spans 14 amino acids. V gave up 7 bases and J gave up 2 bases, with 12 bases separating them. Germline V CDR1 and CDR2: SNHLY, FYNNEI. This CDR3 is CASTREGTYNEQFF. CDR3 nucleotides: TGTGCCAGCACTCGAGAGGGCACCTACAATGAGCAGTTCTTC.

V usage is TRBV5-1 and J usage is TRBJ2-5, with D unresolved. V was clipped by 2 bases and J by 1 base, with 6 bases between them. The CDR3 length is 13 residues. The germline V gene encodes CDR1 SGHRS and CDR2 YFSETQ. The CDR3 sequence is CASSFSSQETQYF. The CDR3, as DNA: TGCGCCAGCAGCTTCTCCAGCCAAGAGACCCAGTACTTC.

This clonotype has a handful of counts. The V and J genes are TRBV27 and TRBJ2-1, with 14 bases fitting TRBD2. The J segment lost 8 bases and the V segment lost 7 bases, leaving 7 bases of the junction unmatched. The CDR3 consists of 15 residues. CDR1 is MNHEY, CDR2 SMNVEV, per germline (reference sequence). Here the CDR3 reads CASTWGLAGAHEQFF. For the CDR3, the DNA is TGTGCCAGCACTTGGGGACTAGCGGGAGCTCATGAGCAGTTCTTC.

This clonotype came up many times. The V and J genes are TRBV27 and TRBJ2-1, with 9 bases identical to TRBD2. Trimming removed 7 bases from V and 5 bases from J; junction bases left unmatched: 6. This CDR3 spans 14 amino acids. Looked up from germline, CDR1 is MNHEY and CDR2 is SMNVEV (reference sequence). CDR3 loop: CASTVAGADNEQFF. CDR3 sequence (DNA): TGTGCCAGCACCGTAGCGGGAGCCGACAATGAGCAGTTCTTC.

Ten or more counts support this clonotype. The CDR3 reads CASSLIGASGNTIYF. For the CDR3, the DNA is TGTGCCAGCAGCTTAATCGGCGCTTCTGGAAACACCATATATTTT. The chain links TRBV11-2 to TRBJ1-3; D is unresolved. Germline CDR1 SGHAT, CDR2 FQNNGV. This CDR3 comprises 15 residues. V was clipped by 2 bases and J by 1 base, with 9 bases between them.

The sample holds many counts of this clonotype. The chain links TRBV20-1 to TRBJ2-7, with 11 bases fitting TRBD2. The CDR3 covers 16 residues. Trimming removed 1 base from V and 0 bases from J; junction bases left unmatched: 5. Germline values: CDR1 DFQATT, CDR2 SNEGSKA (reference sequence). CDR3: CSARGSTSGTSYEQYF. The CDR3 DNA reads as TGCAGTGCTAGAGGCTCGACTAGCGGGACCTCCTACGAGCAGTACTTC.

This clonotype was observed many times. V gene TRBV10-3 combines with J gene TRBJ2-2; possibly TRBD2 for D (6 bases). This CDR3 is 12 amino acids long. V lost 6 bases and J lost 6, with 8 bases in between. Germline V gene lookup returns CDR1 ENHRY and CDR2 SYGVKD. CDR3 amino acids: CAISGGAGELFF. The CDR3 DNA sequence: TGTGCCATCAGCGGGGGAGCCGGGGAGCTGTTTTTT.

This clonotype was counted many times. CDR3 sequence: CASSVLRYTDTQYF. DNA for the CDR3: TGCGCCAGCAGTGTTTTGCGGTACACAGATACGCAGTATTTT. This chain links TRBV10-1 with TRBJ2-3; D is ambiguous. This CDR3 contains 14 residues. Trimming left V 4 bases short and J 2 bases short, with 10 bases between. Looked up from germline, CDR1 is WNHNN and CDR2 is SYGVQD (reference sequence).

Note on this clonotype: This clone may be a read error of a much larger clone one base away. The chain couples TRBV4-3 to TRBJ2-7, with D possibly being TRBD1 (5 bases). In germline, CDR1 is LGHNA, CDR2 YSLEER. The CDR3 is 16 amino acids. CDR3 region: CASSQEWGSVPYEQDF. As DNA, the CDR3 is TGCGCCAGCAGCCAAGAATGGGGCTCCGTTCCCTACGAGCAGGACTTC.

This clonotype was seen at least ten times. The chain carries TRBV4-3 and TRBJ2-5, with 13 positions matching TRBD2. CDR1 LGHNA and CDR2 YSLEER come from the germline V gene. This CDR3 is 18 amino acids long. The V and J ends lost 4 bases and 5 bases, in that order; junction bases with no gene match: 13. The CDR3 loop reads CASSLPLGLAGVWETQYF. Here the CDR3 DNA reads TGCGCCAGCAGCCTACCTCTCGGACTAGCGGGAGTTTGGGAGACCCAGTACTTC.

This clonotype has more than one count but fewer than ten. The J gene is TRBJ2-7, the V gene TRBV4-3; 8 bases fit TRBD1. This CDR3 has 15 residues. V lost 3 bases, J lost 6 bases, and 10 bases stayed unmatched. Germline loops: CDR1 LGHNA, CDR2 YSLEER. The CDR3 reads CASSQANRGDVEQYF. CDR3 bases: TGCGCCAGCAGCCAGGCGAACAGGGGGGATGTCGAGCAGTACTTC.

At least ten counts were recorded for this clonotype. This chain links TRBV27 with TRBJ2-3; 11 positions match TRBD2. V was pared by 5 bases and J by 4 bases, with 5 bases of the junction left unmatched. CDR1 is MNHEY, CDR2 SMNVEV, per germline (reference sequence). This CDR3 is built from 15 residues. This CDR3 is CASSTSGSIADTQYF. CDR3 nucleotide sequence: TGTGCCAGCAGTACTAGCGGGAGTATCGCAGATACGCAGTATTTT.